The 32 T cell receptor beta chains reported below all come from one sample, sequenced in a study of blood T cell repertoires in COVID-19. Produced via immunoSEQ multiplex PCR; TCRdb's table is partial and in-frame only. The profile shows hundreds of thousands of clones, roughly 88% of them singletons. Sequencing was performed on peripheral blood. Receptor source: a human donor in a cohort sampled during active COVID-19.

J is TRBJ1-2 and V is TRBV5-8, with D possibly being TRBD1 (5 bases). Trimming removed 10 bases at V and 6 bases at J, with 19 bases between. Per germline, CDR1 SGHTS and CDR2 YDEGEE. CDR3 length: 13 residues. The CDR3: CASPRRQNNGYTF. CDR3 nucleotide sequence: TGTGCCTCCCCCAGGAGACAGAACAATGGCTACACCTTC.

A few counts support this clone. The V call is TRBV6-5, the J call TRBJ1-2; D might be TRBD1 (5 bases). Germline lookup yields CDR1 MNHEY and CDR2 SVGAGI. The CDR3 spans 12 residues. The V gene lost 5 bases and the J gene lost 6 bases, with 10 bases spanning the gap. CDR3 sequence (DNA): TGTGCCAGCAGTCCCTGGGGCGATGGCTACACCTTC. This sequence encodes CASSPWGDGYTF.

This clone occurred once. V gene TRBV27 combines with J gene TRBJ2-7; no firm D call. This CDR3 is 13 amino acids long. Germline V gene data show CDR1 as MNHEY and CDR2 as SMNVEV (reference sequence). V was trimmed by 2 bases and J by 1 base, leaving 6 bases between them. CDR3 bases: TGTGCCAGCAGTTTAATGGCTTCCTACGAGCAGTACTTC. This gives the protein CASSLMASYEQYF.

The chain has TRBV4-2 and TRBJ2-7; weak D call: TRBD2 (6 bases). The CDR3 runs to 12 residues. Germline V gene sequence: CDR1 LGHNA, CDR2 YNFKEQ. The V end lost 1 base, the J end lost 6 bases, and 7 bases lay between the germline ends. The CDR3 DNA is TGTGCCAGCAGCCAAGTGGAGGGCGAGCAGTACTTC. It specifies CASSQVEGEQYF.

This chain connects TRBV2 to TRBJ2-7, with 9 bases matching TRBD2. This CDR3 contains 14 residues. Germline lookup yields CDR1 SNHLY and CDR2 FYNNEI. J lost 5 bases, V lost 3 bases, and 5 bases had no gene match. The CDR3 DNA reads TGTGCCAGCAGTGACCGGACTAGCGTGGACGAGCAGTACTTC. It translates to CASSDRTSVDEQYF.

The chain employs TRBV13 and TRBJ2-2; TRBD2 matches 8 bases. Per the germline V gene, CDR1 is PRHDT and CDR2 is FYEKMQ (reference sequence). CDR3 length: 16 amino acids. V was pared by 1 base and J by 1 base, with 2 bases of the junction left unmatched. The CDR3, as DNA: TGTGCCAGCAGCTTAGAGGGACTAGGGAACACCGGGGAGCTGTTTTTT. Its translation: CASSLEGLGNTGELFF. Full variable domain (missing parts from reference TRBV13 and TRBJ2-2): AAGVIQSPRHLIKEKRETATLKCYPIPRHDTVYWYQQGPGQDPQFLISFYEKMQSDKGSIPDRFSAQQFSDYHSELNMSSLELGDSALYFCASSLEGLGNTGELFFGEGSRLTVL.

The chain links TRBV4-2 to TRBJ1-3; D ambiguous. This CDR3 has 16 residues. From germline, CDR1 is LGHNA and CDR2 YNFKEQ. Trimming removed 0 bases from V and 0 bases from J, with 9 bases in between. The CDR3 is CASSQEAQVSGNTIYF. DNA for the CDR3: TGTGCCAGCAGCCAAGAAGCCCAGGTCTCTGGAAACACCATATATTTT.

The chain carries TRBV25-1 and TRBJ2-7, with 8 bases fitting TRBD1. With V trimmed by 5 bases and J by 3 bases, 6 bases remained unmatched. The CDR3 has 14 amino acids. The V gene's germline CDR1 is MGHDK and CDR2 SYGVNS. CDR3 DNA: TGTGCCAGCAGTTCTATGGGACAGGACTACGAGCAGTACTTC. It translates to CASSSMGQDYEQYF.

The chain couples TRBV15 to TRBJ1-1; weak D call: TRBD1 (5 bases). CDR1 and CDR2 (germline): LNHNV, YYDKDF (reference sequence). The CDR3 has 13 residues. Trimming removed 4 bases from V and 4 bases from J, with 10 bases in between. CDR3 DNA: TGTGCCACCAGCATGGGACTTGTCACTGAAGCTTTCTTT. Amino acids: CATSMGLVTEAFF.

CDR3 amino acids: CASSYDRVFSNEQFF. CDR3 sequence (DNA): TGTGCCAGCAGTTACGATCGAGTATTCTCCAATGAGCAGTTCTTC. J is TRBJ2-1 and V is TRBV6-2 or TRBV6-3; D is unclear. V was trimmed by 2 bases and J by 6 bases, leaving 14 bases between them. The CDR3 extends over 15 amino acids. Per the germline V gene, CDR1 is MNHEY and CDR2 is SVGEGT.

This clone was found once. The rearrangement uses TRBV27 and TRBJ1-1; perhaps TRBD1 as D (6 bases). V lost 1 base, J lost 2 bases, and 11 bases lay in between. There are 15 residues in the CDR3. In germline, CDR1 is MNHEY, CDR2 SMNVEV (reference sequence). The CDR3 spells CASSLLGAPNTEAFF. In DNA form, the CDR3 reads TGTGCCAGCAGTTTATTGGGGGCCCCAAACACTGAAGCTTTCTTT.

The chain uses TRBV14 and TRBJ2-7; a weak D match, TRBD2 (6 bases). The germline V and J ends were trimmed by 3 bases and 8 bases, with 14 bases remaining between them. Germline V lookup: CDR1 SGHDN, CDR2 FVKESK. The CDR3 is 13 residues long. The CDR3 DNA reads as TGTGCCAGCAGCCAGACCTTAGCGGTTCAGCAGTACTTC. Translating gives CASSQTLAVQQYF. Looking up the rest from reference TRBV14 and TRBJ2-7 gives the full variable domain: EAGVTQFPSHSVIEKGQTVTLRCDPISGHDNLYWYRRVMGKEIKFLLHFVKESKQDESGMPNNRFLAERTGGTYSTLKVQPAELEDSGVYFCASSQTLAVQQYFGPGTRLTVT.

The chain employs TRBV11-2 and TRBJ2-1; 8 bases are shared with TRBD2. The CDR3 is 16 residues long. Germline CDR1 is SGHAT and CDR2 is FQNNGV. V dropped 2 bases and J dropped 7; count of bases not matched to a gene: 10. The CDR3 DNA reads TGTGCCAGCAGCTTAACTTGGACGGGGGGGACTAATGAGCAGTTCTTC. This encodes CASSLTWTGGTNEQFF.

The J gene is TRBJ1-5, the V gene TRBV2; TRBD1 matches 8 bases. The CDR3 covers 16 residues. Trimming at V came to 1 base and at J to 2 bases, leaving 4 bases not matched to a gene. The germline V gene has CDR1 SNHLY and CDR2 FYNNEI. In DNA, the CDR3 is TGTGCCAGCAGTGAAGGGGCAGGGGGCCGCAATCAGCCCCAGCATTTT. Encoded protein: CASSEGAGGRNQPQHF.

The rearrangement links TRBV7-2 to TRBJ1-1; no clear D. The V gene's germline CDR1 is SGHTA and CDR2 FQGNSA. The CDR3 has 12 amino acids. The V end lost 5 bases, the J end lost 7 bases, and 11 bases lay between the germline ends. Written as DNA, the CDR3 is TGTGCCAGCAGCCCTAACGTACTTGAAGCTTTCTTT. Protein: CASSPNVLEAFF.

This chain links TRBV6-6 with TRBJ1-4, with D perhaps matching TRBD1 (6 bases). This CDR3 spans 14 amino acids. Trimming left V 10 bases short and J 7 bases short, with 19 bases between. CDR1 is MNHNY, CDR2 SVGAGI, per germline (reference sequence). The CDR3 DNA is TGTGCCACCATCCGGGGACACGGAGGTGAAAAACTGTTTTTT. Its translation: CATIRGHGGEKLFF.

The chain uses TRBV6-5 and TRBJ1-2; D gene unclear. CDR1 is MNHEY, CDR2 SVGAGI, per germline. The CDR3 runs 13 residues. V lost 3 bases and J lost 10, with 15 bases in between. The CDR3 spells CASSYSEREDYTF. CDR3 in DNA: TGTGCCAGCAGTTATTCCGAAAGGGAGGACTACACCTTC.

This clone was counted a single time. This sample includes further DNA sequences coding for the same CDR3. This CDR3 reads CASSLGVGGHGYTF. As DNA, the CDR3 is TGTGCCAGCAGCTTAGGGGTGGGGGGTCACGGCTACACCTTC. J is TRBJ1-2 and V is TRBV7-2; a possible D gene is TRBD1 (5 bases). The CDR3 is 14 amino acids. V was clipped by 1 base and J by 8 bases, with 14 bases between them. Per germline, CDR1 SGHTA and CDR2 FQGNSA.

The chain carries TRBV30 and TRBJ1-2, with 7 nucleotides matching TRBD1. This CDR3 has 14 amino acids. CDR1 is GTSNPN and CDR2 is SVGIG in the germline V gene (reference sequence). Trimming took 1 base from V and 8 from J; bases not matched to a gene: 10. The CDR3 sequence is CAWSGYRGAEGYTF. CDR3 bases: TGTGCCTGGAGTGGGTACAGGGGTGCAGAAGGCTACACCTTC.

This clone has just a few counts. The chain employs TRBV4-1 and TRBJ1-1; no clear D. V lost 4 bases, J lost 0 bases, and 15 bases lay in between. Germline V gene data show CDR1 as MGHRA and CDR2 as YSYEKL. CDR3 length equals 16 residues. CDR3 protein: CASSRTGERMNTEAFF. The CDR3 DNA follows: TGCGCCAGCAGCCGAACCGGGGAGAGGATGAACACTGAAGCTTTCTTT.

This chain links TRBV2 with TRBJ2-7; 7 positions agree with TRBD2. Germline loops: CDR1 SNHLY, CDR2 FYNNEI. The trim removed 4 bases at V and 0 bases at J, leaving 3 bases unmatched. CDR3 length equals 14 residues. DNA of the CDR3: TGTGCCAGCAGTGGCCGGGAGGCCTCCTACGAGCAGTACTTC. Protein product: CASSGREASYEQYF.

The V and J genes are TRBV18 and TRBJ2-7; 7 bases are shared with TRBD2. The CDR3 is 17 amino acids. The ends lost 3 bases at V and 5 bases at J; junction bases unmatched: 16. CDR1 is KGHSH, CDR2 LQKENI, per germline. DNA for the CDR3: TGTGCCAGCTCACCTATCCCCCTTGGCGGGAGACTTGACGAGCAGTACTTC. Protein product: CASSPIPLGGRLDEQYF.

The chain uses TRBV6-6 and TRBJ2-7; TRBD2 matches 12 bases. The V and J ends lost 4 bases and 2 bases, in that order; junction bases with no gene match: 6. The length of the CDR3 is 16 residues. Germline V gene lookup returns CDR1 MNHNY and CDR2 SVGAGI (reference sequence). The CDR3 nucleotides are TGTGCCAGCAGTTTGGGACTAGCGGGCTTAACCTACGAGCAGTACTTC. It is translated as CASSLGLAGLTYEQYF.

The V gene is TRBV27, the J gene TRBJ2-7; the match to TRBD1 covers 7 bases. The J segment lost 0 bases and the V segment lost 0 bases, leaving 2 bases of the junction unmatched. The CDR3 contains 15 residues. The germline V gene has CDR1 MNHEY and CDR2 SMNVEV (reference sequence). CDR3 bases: TGTGCCAGCAGTTTATCGCGGACAGGCTCCTACGAGCAGTACTTC. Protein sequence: CASSLSRTGSYEQYF.

CDR3 amino acids: CASSPRDRGNTEAFF. DNA for the CDR3: TGTGCCAGTAGTCCCCGGGACAGGGGGAACACTGAAGCTTTCTTT. The chain links TRBV19 to TRBJ1-1; 10 nucleotides align to TRBD1. Germline CDR1 LNHDA, CDR2 SQIVND (reference sequence). Trimming at V came to 5 bases and at J to 1 base, leaving 4 bases not matched to a gene. This CDR3 comprises 15 residues.

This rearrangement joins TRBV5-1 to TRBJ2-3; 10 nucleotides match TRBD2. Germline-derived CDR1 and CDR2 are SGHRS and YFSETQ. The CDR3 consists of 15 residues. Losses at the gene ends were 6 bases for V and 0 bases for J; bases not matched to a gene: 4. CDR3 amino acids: CASNGLAESTDTQYF. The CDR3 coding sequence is TGCGCCAGCAACGGACTAGCGGAGAGCACAGATACGCAGTATTTT.

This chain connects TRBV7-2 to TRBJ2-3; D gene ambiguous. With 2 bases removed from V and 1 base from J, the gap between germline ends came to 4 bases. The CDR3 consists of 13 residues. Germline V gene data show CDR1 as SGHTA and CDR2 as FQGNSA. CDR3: CASSLLGTDTQYF. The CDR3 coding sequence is TGTGCCAGCAGCTTATTAGGCACAGATACGCAGTATTTT.

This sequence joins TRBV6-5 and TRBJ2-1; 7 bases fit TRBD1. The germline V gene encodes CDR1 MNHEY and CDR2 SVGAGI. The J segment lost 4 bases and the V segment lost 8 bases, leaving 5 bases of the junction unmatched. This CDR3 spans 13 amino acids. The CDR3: CASAGTVYNEQFF. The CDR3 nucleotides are TGTGCCAGCGCTGGGACAGTATACAATGAGCAGTTCTTC.

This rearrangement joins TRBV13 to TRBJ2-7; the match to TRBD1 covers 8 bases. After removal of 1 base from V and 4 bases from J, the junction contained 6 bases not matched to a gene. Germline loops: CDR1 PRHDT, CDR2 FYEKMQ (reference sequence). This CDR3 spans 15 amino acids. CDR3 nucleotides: TGTGCCAGCAGCTTAGCGGCAGGGGGCGGGTACGAGCAGTACTTC. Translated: CASSLAAGGGYEQYF.

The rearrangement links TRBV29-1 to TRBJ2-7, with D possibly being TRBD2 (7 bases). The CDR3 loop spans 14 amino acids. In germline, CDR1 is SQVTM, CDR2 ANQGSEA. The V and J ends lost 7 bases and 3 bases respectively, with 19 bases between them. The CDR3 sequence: CSAMRGRGGYEQYF. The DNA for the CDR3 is TGCAGCGCCATGAGGGGGAGGGGAGGCTACGAGCAGTACTTC.

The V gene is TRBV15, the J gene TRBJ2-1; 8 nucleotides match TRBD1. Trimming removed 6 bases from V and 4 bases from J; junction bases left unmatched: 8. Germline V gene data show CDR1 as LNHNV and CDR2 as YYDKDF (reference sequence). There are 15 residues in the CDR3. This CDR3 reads CATRRGTGAYNEQFF. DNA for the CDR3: TGTGCCACCAGACGAGGGACAGGAGCTTACAATGAGCAGTTCTTC.

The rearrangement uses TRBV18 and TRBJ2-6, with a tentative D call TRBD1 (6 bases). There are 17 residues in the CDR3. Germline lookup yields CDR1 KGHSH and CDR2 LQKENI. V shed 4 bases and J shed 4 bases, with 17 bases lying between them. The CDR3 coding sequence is TGTGCCAGCTCACTTACCCTGCCAGGGGCCGGGGCCAACGTCCTGACTTTC. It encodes CASSLTLPGAGANVLTF.